This T cell receptor beta chain was identified during a study of T cell changes during pregnancy in multiple sclerosis. Here immunoSEQ multiplex PCR was the method, and the copy in TCRdb shows in-frame clones only, minus some. Here the sample spans 40,000 to 45,000 clones, 85% to 90% being singletons. Losses at the gene ends were 3 bases for V and 3 bases for J; bases not matched to a gene: 5. The CDR3 runs 14 residues. Per the germline V gene, CDR1 is SGHNT and CDR2 is YYREEE (reference sequence). This sequence originates from a female donor with multiple sclerosis, enrolled in a pregnancy study. The sequencing here drew on CD4+ T cells from peripheral blood mononuclear cells, taken in the first trimester of pregnancy. The chain couples TRBV5-4 to TRBJ1-2, with 7 bases fitting TRBD1. This CDR3 is CASSSTGIDYGYTF. The DNA of the CDR3 is TGTGCCAGCAGCTCGACAGGGATTGACTATGGCTACACCTTC.